The entry that follows covers one TCR beta chain sequence. TCRdb's copy holds only in-frame clones and misses some; the assay was immunoSEQ multiplex PCR. This table has about 64,000 clones, 80% to 95% appearing once. CDR1 LGHDT and CDR2 YNNKEL come from the germline V gene (reference sequence). The CDR3 spans 16 residues. V dropped 0 bases and J dropped 0 bases, with 11 bases sitting between them. These data belong to a study of blood T cell repertoires in COVID-19. Sequenced input: peripheral blood. The sequence derives from a woman over 75 with active COVID-19. V gene TRBV3-1 (or the pseudogene TRBV3-2) combines with J gene TRBJ2-5; the D gene is possibly TRBD2 (6 bases). CDR3 region: CASSQDMTGDQETQYF. The CDR3 nucleotides are TGTGCCAGCAGCCAAGATATGACGGGAGACCAAGAGACCCAGTACTTC.